These T cell receptor beta chains were read from a single sample in a study of blood T cells in healthy people across ages. TCRdb processed the 5' RACE reads anew with MiXCR; each CDR3 protein has one entry. The data hold about 630,000 distinct CDR3 sequences, with roughly 20% observed a single time. The sample taken for sequencing was blood. Receptors were obtained from a man in his 70s in good health. The CDR3 runs from the conserved cysteine through the conserved F or W. D genes are given only for firm matches. The size field is filled for only some rows; it gives once, few, many or a size class.

j_call	v_call	d_call	clone_size	cdr3_aa	cdr3_nt
TRBJ2-1	TRBV11-2	TRBD1	once	CASSLGVTGLNEQFF	TGTGCCAGCAGCTTAGGGGTGACAGGGCTTAATGAGCAGTTCTTC
TRBJ2-1	TRBV7-2	TRBD2	.	CASRPAGGPGNGQFF	TGTGCCAGCAGGCCAGCGGGAGGGCCAGGCAATGGGCAGTTCTTC
TRBJ1-2	TRBV9	.	.	CASSGHEGNGYTF	TGTGCCAGCAGCGGACATGAGGGGAATGGCTACACCTTC
TRBJ2-5	TRBV20-1	TRBD1	.	CSARRRDSQETQYF	TGCAGTGCTAGGCGCCGGGACAGCCAAGAGACCCAGTACTTC
TRBJ2-5	TRBV11-2	.	.	CASSLGQFGVQETQYF	TGTGCCAGCAGCTTAGGGCAGTTCGGCGTTCAAGAGACCCAGTACTTC
TRBJ2-7	TRBV27	.	.	CASSSDVSYEQYF	TGTGCCAGCAGTTCGGACGTTTCCTACGAGCAGTACTTC
TRBJ1-2	TRBV28	TRBD1	few	CASSLPRTGGCGYTF	TGTGCCAGCAGTTTACCTCGGACAGGGGGGTGTGGCTACACCTTC
TRBJ2-3	TRBV20-1	TRBD2	.	CSATTSGNRGDTQYF	TGCAGTGCTACGACTAGCGGGAATCGTGGAGATACGCAGTATTTT
TRBJ2-7	TRBV12-3/TRBV12-4	.	.	CASSFVSGGNYEQYF	TGTGCCAGCTCCTTTGTGTCAGGGGGGAACTACGAGCAGTACTTC
TRBJ2-1	TRBV27	.	.	CASRPGTPRDEQFF	TGTGCCAGCAGACCAGGGACCCCTCGCGATGAGCAGTTCTTC
TRBJ1-5	TRBV15	.	.	CATSRDIANNQPQHF	TGTGCCACCAGCAGAGATATTGCAAACAATCAGCCCCAGCATTTT
TRBJ2-5	TRBV12-3/TRBV12-4	.	few	CASSFSSGLGEETQYF	TGTGCCAGCAGTTTTTCAAGCGGGCTGGGTGAAGAGACCCAGTACTTC
TRBJ1-2	TRBV28	.	.	CASSFAAGYTF	TGTGCCAGCAGTTTCGCTGCCGGCTACACCTTC
TRBJ2-7	TRBV6-5	.	.	CASRTGNEQYF	TGTGCCAGCAGGACTGGGAACGAGCAGTACTTC
TRBJ2-1	TRBV4-1	TRBD2	few	CACSQAGVVDEQFF	TGCGCCTGCAGCCAAGCGGGAGTGGTTGATGAGCAGTTCTTC
TRBJ2-7	TRBV6-1	.	many	CASSETYEQYF	TGTGCCAGCAGTGAAACCTACGAGCAGTACTTC
TRBJ1-4	TRBV20-1	.	.	CSARDLWTRDEKLFF	TGCAGTGCTAGAGATCTTTGGACTAGGGATGAAAAACTGTTTTTT
TRBJ1-6	TRBV7-9	TRBD1	many	CASSSVQGTGNSPLHF	TGTGCCAGCAGCTCCGTACAGGGGACGGGAAATTCACCCCTCCACTTT
TRBJ1-6	TRBV3-1	.	few	CASSQSTFSPLHF	TGTGCCAGCAGCCAAAGCACTTTTTCACCCCTCCACTTT
TRBJ2-1	TRBV4-1	TRBD2	many	CASSQGGWDEQFF	TGCGCCAGCAGCCAGGGGGGGTGGGATGAGCAGTTCTTC
TRBJ2-4	TRBV28	.	.	CASSLQKTVQAKNIQYF	TGTGCCAGCAGTCTACAGAAAACAGTCCAAGCCAAAAACATTCAGTACTTC
TRBJ2-7	TRBV20-1	TRBD1	once	CSASKPDRGWNEQYF	TGCAGTGCTTCGAAACCAGACAGGGGATGGAACGAGCAGTACTTC
TRBJ1-6	TRBV12-3/TRBV12-4	.	.	CASSLTRENSPLHF	TGTGCCAGCAGTTTGACAAGGGAGAATTCACCCCTCCACTTT
TRBJ1-1	TRBV10-3	.	.	CAISRGPNTEAFF	TGTGCCATATCCCGTGGGCCGAACACTGAAGCTTTCTTT
TRBJ1-6	TRBV3-1	TRBD1	.	CASSHNAGTGESPLHF	TGTGCCAGCAGCCACAATGCCGGGACAGGGGAATCACCCCTCCACTTT
TRBJ2-1	TRBV20-1	TRBD2	few	CSESGNSYNEQFF	TGCAGCGAGAGCGGGAACTCCTACAATGAGCAGTTCTTC
TRBJ2-1	TRBV18	TRBD1	.	CASSPGTGVRNEQFF	TGTGCCAGCTCACCCGGGACAGGGGTAAGGAATGAGCAGTTCTTC
TRBJ2-3	TRBV5-1	TRBD2	.	CASSLGTSGYSTDTQYF	TGCGCCAGCAGCTTGGGGACTAGCGGGTATAGCACAGATACGCAGTATTTT
TRBJ2-5	TRBV21-1	.	few	CASSSHRGRVQETQYF	TGTGCCAGCAGCTCTCACAGGGGGCGGGTCCAAGAGACCCAGTACTTC